This entry describes one T cell receptor (beta chain). Germline V CDR1 and CDR2: LNHNV, YYDKDF (reference sequence). This CDR3 has 16 amino acids. Trimming at V came to 0 bases and at J to 7 bases, leaving 4 bases not matched to a gene. In terms of age and location, participants ranged from roughly 18 to 90 years and lived in about two dozen US areas. The study assigned cohorts using participant-reported clinical history. These data are taken from a study of blood T cell repertoires in COVID-19. At the level of the study: Samples of COVID-19 (acute and convalescent) were obtained from the United States, Italy and Spain.

Per the study methods: Nucleated cell counts were estimated from reference gene primer amplification. Libraries were prepared by immunoSEQ multiplex PCR; TCRdb keeps only in-frame clonotypes and omits some of them. V and J calls and clone size are those listed in that table; D and trimming were worked out from the DNA. The repertoire consists of roughly 200,000 clones, with about nine tenths occurring once and the leading ten covering 3% to 3.5%. The sequence was collected from a woman in her 50s in a cohort exposed to, infected with or recovered from COVID-19 (not recorded which). Specimen: PBMCs or T cells enriched from blood (not recorded which). This chain uses TRBV15 with TRBJ1-6; 9 bases are a match to TRBD1. The CDR3 sequence: CATSRDTTGGNSPLHF. CDR3 nucleotides: TGTGCCACCAGCAGAGATACGACAGGGGGAAATTCACCCCTCCACTTT.